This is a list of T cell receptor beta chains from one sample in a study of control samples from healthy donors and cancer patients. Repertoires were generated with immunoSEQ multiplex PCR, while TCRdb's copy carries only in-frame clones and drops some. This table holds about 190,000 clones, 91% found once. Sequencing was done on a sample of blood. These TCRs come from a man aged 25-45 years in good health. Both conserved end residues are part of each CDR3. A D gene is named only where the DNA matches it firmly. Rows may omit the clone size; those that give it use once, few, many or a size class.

CASSFQGTGELFF | TGTGCCAGCAGCTTTCAGGGCACCGGGGAGCTGTTTTTT | TRBJ2-2 | 13 | TRBV5-5 | NA | NA
CASRNRANRIRSGYTF | TGTGCCAGTAGAAACCGGGCCAACAGGATCAGGTCTGGCTACACCTTC | TRBJ1-2 | 16 | TRBV19 | NA | NA
CASQDRGNEKLFF | TGTGCCAGTCAGGACAGGGGAAATGAAAAACTGTTTTTT | TRBJ1-4 | 13 | TRBV19 | TRBD1 | NA
CASSPTGRNTEAFF | TGTGCCAGCAGCCCTACTGGACGTAACACTGAAGCTTTCTTT | TRBJ1-1 | 14 | TRBV7-9 | NA | NA
CASSQGRGRGNQPQHF | TGTGCCAGCAGCCAAGGACGGGGGCGAGGCAATCAGCCCCAGCATTTT | TRBJ1-5 | 16 | TRBV16 | NA | NA
CASSFVAEKLFF | TGTGCCAGCAGTTTTGTGGCCGAAAAACTGTTTTTT | TRBJ1-4 | 12 | TRBV12-3/TRBV12-4 | NA | NA
CASSINRGTTDTQYF | TGTGCCAGCAGTATCAACCGGGGGACCACAGATACGCAGTATTTT | TRBJ2-3 | 15 | TRBV2 | NA | NA
CASSFRLAGDTQYF | TGTGCCAGCAGCTTTAGACTAGCGGGGGACACGCAGTATTTT | TRBJ2-3 | 14 | TRBV5-5 | TRBD2 | NA
CASSPTGVHEQFF | TGCGCCAGCAGCCCCACAGGGGTCCATGAGCAGTTCTTC | TRBJ2-1 | 13 | TRBV5-1 | TRBD1 | NA
CASTLVLNSPLHF | TGTGCCAGCACCCTGGTCCTTAATTCACCCCTCCACTTT | TRBJ1-6 | 13 | TRBV2 | NA | NA
CASRYGSLQSNQPQHF | TGTGCCAGCAGGTACGGGTCCTTACAGAGCAATCAGCCCCAGCATTTT | TRBJ1-5 | 16 | TRBV27 | NA | NA
CASSPAAGGADTQYF | TGTGCCAGCTCACCAGCAGCGGGGGGGGCAGATACGCAGTATTTT | TRBJ2-3 | 15 | TRBV18 | TRBD2 | NA
CASSQGNTGELFF | TGTGCCAGCAGCCAAGGGAACACCGGGGAGCTGTTTTTT | TRBJ2-2 | 13 | TRBV4-2 | NA | NA
CASNGQGNSPLHF | TGTGCCAGCAACGGTCAGGGGAATTCACCCCTCCACTTT | TRBJ1-6 | 13 | TRBV2 | NA | NA
CASSLTDPSGNQPQHF | TGTGCCAGCAGCCTTACGGACCCTTCGGGCAATCAGCCCCAGCATTTT | TRBJ1-5 | 16 | TRBV7-9 | NA | NA
CASRSGRGEDTQYF | TGTGCCAGCAGATCGGGCAGGGGGGAAGATACGCAGTATTTT | TRBJ2-3 | 14 | TRBV2 | NA | NA
CASNDGQGNSPLHF | TGTGCCAGCAACGACGGACAGGGGAATTCACCCCTCCACTTT | TRBJ1-6 | 14 | TRBV6-6 | TRBD1 | NA
CASSLRRLGALRQGRTEAFF | TGTGCCAGCAGCTTACGAAGGCTTGGCGCCCTAAGACAGGGTCGCACTGAAGCTTTCTTT | TRBJ1-1 | 20 | TRBV13 | TRBD1 | NA
CASRLGQWSTF | TGTGCCAGCAGGTTAGGACAGTGGAGCACCTTC | TRBJ1-2 | 11 | TRBV12-3/TRBV12-4 | NA | NA
CASSEQGTGLSPLHF | TGTGCCAGCAGCGAACAAGGGACAGGGCTTTCACCCCTCCACTTT | TRBJ1-6 | 15 | TRBV2 | TRBD1 | NA
CASSEARGAWINTGELFF | TGTGCCAGCAGTGAAGCGAGGGGGGCCTGGATAAACACCGGGGAGCTGTTTTTT | TRBJ2-2 | 18 | TRBV6-1 | NA | NA
CASSLSGGRHNEQFF | TGTGCCAGCAGCTTAAGCGGGGGGCGACACAATGAGCAGTTCTTC | TRBJ2-1 | 15 | TRBV7-3 | TRBD2 | NA
CASSYSGRAANYGYTF | TGTGCCAGCAGTTACTCGGGCAGAGCAGCTAACTATGGCTACACCTTC | TRBJ1-2 | 16 | TRBV6-5 | NA | NA
CASSLSGRNNYGYTF | TGTGCCAGCAGCTTATCGGGGAGAAATAACTATGGCTACACCTTC | TRBJ1-2 | 15 | TRBV7-9 | NA | NA
CASSQVGGRTEAFF | TGTGCCAGCAGCCAAGTTGGGGGGCGGACTGAAGCTTTCTTT | TRBJ1-1 | 14 | TRBV14 | NA | NA
CASSFDREWSEQYF | TGTGCCAGCAGTTTTGACAGGGAGTGGTCCGAGCAGTACTTC | TRBJ2-7 | 14 | TRBV27 | TRBD1 | NA
CASSEKSLRGEKLFF | TGTGCCAGCAGTGAAAAATCCCTCCGGGGTGAAAAACTGTTTTTT | TRBJ1-4 | 15 | TRBV2 | NA | NA
CASSEGGFSTDTQYF | TGTGCCAGCAGTGAAGGGGGGTTTAGCACAGATACGCAGTATTTT | TRBJ2-3 | 15 | TRBV2 | NA | NA
CASSQDTYEQYF | TGTGCCAGCAGCCAAGATACCTACGAGCAGTACTTC | TRBJ2-7 | 12 | TRBV3-1/TRBV3-2 | NA | NA
CASITGGPGSGNTIYF | TGCGCCAGCATAACCGGTGGGCCGGGATCGGGAAACACCATATATTTT | TRBJ1-3 | 16 | TRBV5-1 | NA | NA
CASTRDRAYNSPLHF | TGTGCCAGCACCCGAGACAGGGCCTATAATTCACCCCTCCACTTT | TRBJ1-6 | 15 | TRBV3-1/TRBV3-2 | TRBD1 | few
CATSRVLQGRAYNEQFF | TGTGCCACCAGCAGAGTGTTGCAGGGGAGGGCTTACAATGAGCAGTTCTTC | TRBJ2-1 | 17 | TRBV15 | NA | NA
CSVEGIEPEAFF | TGCAGCGTTGAAGGGATAGAACCTGAAGCTTTCTTT | TRBJ1-1 | 12 | TRBV29-1 | NA | NA
CASSLTGGAYGYTF | TGTGCCAGCAGCTTGACGGGGGGCGCTTATGGCTACACCTTC | TRBJ1-2 | 14 | TRBV5-4 | NA | NA
CASSKGSLESPLHF | TGTGCCAGCAGTAAGGGGAGTCTTGAATCACCCCTCCACTTT | TRBJ1-6 | 14 | TRBV28 | NA | NA
CASSQTATGNTEAFF | TGCGCCAGCAGTCAAACAGCCACAGGGAACACTGAAGCTTTCTTT | TRBJ1-1 | 15 | TRBV23-1 | NA | NA
CASSPREVGNYGYTF | TGTGCCAGCAGCCCCAGGGAGGTGGGAAACTATGGCTACACCTTC | TRBJ1-2 | 15 | TRBV3-1/TRBV3-2 | NA | NA
CASSLRRQETQYF | TGCGCCAGCAGCTTGCGCAGACAAGAGACCCAGTACTTC | TRBJ2-5 | 13 | TRBV5-1 | NA | NA
CASRDSRHSNQPQHF | TGTGCCAGTCGTGACAGCCGACATAGCAATCAGCCCCAGCATTTT | TRBJ1-5 | 15 | TRBV6-6 | NA | NA
CASSDSQGGGNEQFF | TGTGCCAGCAGTGACTCACAGGGAGGGGGCAATGAGCAGTTCTTC | TRBJ2-1 | 15 | TRBV6-4 | NA | NA
CASSFRGGTYEQYF | TGTGCCAGCAGTTTTAGGGGGGGCACCTACGAGCAGTACTTC | TRBJ2-7 | 14 | TRBV28 | NA | NA
CAWSVRRTGDKQFF | TGTGCCTGGAGTGTACGAAGGACAGGGGATAAGCAGTTCTTC | TRBJ2-1 | 14 | TRBV30 | TRBD1 | NA
CASRIGLAGSYNEQFF | TGTGCCAGCAGGATAGGACTAGCGGGGTCCTACAATGAGCAGTTCTTC | TRBJ2-1 | 16 | TRBV5-5 | TRBD2 | NA
CASSRDKNYGYTF | TGCGCCAGCAGCCGGGACAAGAACTATGGCTACACCTTC | TRBJ1-2 | 13 | TRBV5-1 | NA | few
CASSEQRNQPQHF | TGTGCCAGTAGTGAACAACGCAATCAGCCCCAGCATTTT | TRBJ1-5 | 13 | TRBV19 | NA | NA
CASSSSYEQYF | TGCGCCAGCAGTTCATCGTACGAGCAGTACTTC | TRBJ2-7 | 11 | TRBV5-1 | NA | few
CASSSPTGEQFF | TGTGCCAGCAGTTCCCCGACGGGTGAGCAGTTCTTC | TRBJ2-1 | 12 | TRBV6-5 | NA | NA
CASSVGQGATDTQYF | TGTGCCAGCAGCGTAGGACAGGGCGCCACAGATACGCAGTATTTT | TRBJ2-3 | 15 | TRBV9 | TRBD1 | once
CASSLVAMHYNEQFF | TGTGCCAGCAGCTTAGTAGCGATGCACTACAATGAGCAGTTCTTC | TRBJ2-1 | 15 | TRBV7-2 | NA | NA
CASSPERVNQPQHF | TGTGCCAGCTCACCGGAGAGGGTGAATCAGCCCCAGCATTTT | TRBJ1-5 | 14 | TRBV18 | NA | NA
CAISEGKSSYNSPLHF | TGTGCCATCAGTGAGGGAAAAAGCTCCTATAATTCACCCCTCCACTTT | TRBJ1-6 | 16 | TRBV10-3 | NA | NA
CASTPGATTPHNEQFF | TGCGCCAGCACTCCCGGGGCCACCACGCCTCACAATGAGCAGTTCTTC | TRBJ2-1 | 16 | TRBV5-1 | NA | NA
CASSQGFRSFNSPLHF | TGTGCCAGCAGCCAAGGTTTCAGATCTTTTAATTCACCCCTCCACTTT | TRBJ1-6 | 16 | TRBV3-1/TRBV3-2 | NA | NA